These 20 T cell receptor beta chains were all obtained from the same sample, sequenced in a study of blood T cell repertoires in COVID-19. Sequenced by immunoSEQ multiplex PCR; TCRdb stores in-frame clones only, minus some. The repertoire holds about 240,000 clones, with around 90% as singletons. Sequences were obtained from peripheral blood. Receptors originate from a man aged 55 to 70 who had recovered from COVID-19.

Only one count was recorded for this clone. The chain uses TRBV14 and TRBJ1-4; D is ambiguous. The V end lost 4 bases, the J end lost 8 bases, and 8 bases lay between the germline ends. The germline gives CDR1 SGHDN, CDR2 FVKESK. The CDR3 covers 12 residues. The CDR3 nucleotides are TGTGCCAGCAGCCCTATGGGCGAAAAACTGTTTTTT. It encodes CASSPMGEKLFF.

This chain's CDR3 is CASTKQGGFNYGYTF. CDR3 in DNA: TGTGCCAGTACAAAACAGGGAGGGTTTAACTATGGCTACACCTTC. The chain couples TRBV27 to TRBJ1-2; weak D call: TRBD1 (6 bases). V was pared by 9 bases and J by 1 base, with 18 bases between. Germline V lookup: CDR1 MNHEY, CDR2 SMNVEV (reference sequence). The length of the CDR3 is 15 residues.

The J gene is TRBJ1-6, the V gene TRBV6-6, with D possibly TRBD1 on 6 matching bases. V was trimmed by 6 bases and J by 2 bases, leaving 14 bases between them. This CDR3 has 16 residues. The germline CDR1 and CDR2 sequences are MNHNY and SVGAGI (reference sequence). CDR3 bases: TGTGCCAGCAGGGGAGGGGGGGGCCCCTATAATTCACCCCTCCACTTT. Translating gives CASRGGGGPYNSPLHF.

The rearrangement joins TRBV6-5 to TRBJ2-2, with 7 bases lining up with TRBD1. This CDR3 region has 14 residues. CDR1 is MNHEY and CDR2 is SVGAGI in the germline V gene. With 8 bases clipped from V and 6 bases from J, the junction kept 9 bases outside the gene matches. In nucleotides, the CDR3 is TGTGCCAGCTTGAGCCAGGGGGTAGCCGGGGAGCTGTTTTTT. Encoded protein: CASLSQGVAGELFF.

The V and J genes are TRBV5-4 and TRBJ2-5, with 10 bases that match TRBD1. The CDR3 is made up of 13 amino acids. CDR1 SGHNT and CDR2 YYREEE come from the germline V gene (reference sequence). Trimming removed 0 bases from V and 13 bases from J; junction bases left unmatched: 6. In DNA, the CDR3 is TGTGCCAGCAGCTTGGTGGGACAGGGGCCTAGGTACTTC. Amino acid sequence: CASSLVGQGPRYF.

The chain couples TRBV11-1 to TRBJ2-5; D possibly corresponds to TRBD1 (7 bases). Between the trimmed V and J ends, which lost 5 bases and 2 bases, there was a span of 12 bases. Germline lookup yields CDR1 SGHAT and CDR2 FQDESV (reference sequence). This CDR3 has 14 residues. The CDR3 is CASSRGTAQETQYF. CDR3 bases: TGTGCCAGCAGCCGCGGGACAGCGCAAGAGACCCAGTACTTC.

The chain employs TRBV2 and TRBJ1-2, with 10 bases matching TRBD1. The trim removed 7 bases at V and 8 bases at J, leaving 16 bases unmatched. The CDR3 extends over 16 amino acids. Germline V CDR1 and CDR2: SNHLY, FYNNEI. CDR3 loop: CASTWDRDRGGWGYTF. The CDR3 nucleotides read TGTGCCAGCACTTGGGACCGGGACAGGGGTGGATGGGGCTACACCTTC.

The chain employs TRBV6-6 and TRBJ1-6, with 10 bases identical to TRBD1. The CDR3 sequence is 16 residues long. V shed 7 bases, J shed 9 bases, and the junction held 12 bases outside the gene matches. Germline assignment: CDR1 MNHNY and CDR2 SVGAGI (reference sequence). As DNA, the CDR3 is TGTGCCAGCACCCCGAGAGGACAGGGGGACAGTTCACCCCTCCACTTT. Its translation is CASTPRGQGDSSPLHF.

The chain links TRBV30 to TRBJ2-1; possible D gene TRBD1, 5 bases. Germline V CDR1 and CDR2: GTSNPN, SVGIG (reference sequence). The CDR3 has 15 amino acids. The V end lost 3 bases, the J end lost 1 base, and 13 bases lay between the germline ends. The CDR3 loop reads CAWSPGKISYNEQFF. CDR3 DNA: TGTGCCTGGAGCCCAGGGAAAATATCCTACAATGAGCAGTTCTTC.

The chain is built from TRBV30 and TRBJ1-1, with a tentative D call TRBD1 (6 bases). Germline CDR1 GTSNPN, CDR2 SVGIG (reference sequence). Trimming pared 3 bases from V and 0 bases from J, leaving 14 bases between. This CDR3 is 15 amino acids long. CDR3 bases: TGTGCCTGGAGATTTCAGGGGATTTTGAACACTGAAGCTTTCTTT. Protein sequence: CAWRFQGILNTEAFF.

V gene TRBV20-1 combines with J gene TRBJ1-5, with a weak D call TRBD1 (5 bases). Germline V gene lookup returns CDR1 DFQATT and CDR2 SNEGSKA (reference sequence). V lost 3 bases, J lost 1 base, and 10 bases lay in between. The CDR3 runs 14 residues. CDR3 residues: CSASSGLSNQPQHF. CDR3 coding DNA: TGCAGTGCTAGTTCAGGGCTCAGCAATCAGCCCCAGCATTTT.

Concerning this clone itself: The same CDR3 is also encoded by other DNA sequences in this sample. The chain uses TRBV5-1 and TRBJ2-4; D is possibly TRBD2 (6 bases). The CDR3 spans 14 residues. From germline, CDR1 is SGHRS and CDR2 YFSETQ. Trimming took 3 bases from V and 5 from J, leaving 12 bases between them. CDR3 protein: CASSYGTLQNIQYF. CDR3 sequence (DNA): TGCGCCAGCAGCTACGGGACTTTACAAAACATTCAGTACTTC.

The chain links TRBV9 to TRBJ2-7; 7 positions agree with TRBD1. CDR3 length: 16 amino acids. V dropped 3 bases and J dropped 3; count of bases not matched to a gene: 12. The germline CDR1 and CDR2 sequences are SGDLS and YYNGEE. CDR3: CASSARGRTGFYEQYF. The CDR3 DNA reads as TGTGCCAGCAGCGCCCGGGGAAGGACAGGCTTCTACGAGCAGTACTTC.

The chain employs TRBV7-2 and TRBJ1-5, with a possible D match to TRBD1 (5 bases). V was clipped by 2 bases and J by 4 bases, with 9 bases between them. In germline, CDR1 is SGHTA, CDR2 FQGNSA. The CDR3 consists of 14 residues. The CDR3 sequence: CASSLTTGNQPQHF. The CDR3 region has the DNA TGTGCCAGCAGCTTAACAACAGGTAATCAGCCCCAGCATTTT.

This chain connects TRBV5-6 to TRBJ2-3; 9 positions match TRBD2. The CDR3 extends over 15 amino acids. The germline CDR1 and CDR2 sequences are SGHDT and YYEEEE. The ends lost 5 bases at V and 5 bases at J; junction bases unmatched: 9. The CDR3 loop is CASRLLAGPGDTQYF. The CDR3 region has the DNA TGTGCCAGCAGATTACTAGCGGGCCCTGGAGATACGCAGTATTTT.

The chain has TRBV19 and TRBJ1-2, with D tentatively TRBD1 (5 bases). V shed 4 bases and J shed 7 bases, with 13 bases lying between them. The CDR3 length is 13 residues. Germline V gives CDR1 LNHDA, CDR2 SQIVND (reference sequence). This CDR3 is CASSTAGRGGYTF. The CDR3, as DNA: TGTGCCAGTAGTACCGCAGGGAGGGGTGGCTACACCTTC. Variable domain in full (rest from reference TRBV19 and TRBJ1-2): DGGITQSPKYLFRKEGQNVTLSCEQNLNHDAMYWYRQDPGQGLRLIYYSQIVNDFQKGDIAEGYSVSREKKESFPLTVTSAQKNPTAFYLCASSTAGRGGYTFGSGTRLTVV.

The rearrangement links TRBV3-1 (or the pseudogene TRBV3-2) to TRBJ2-3, with 7 bases matching TRBD2. Germline V lookup: CDR1 LGHDT, CDR2 YNNKEL (reference sequence). V lost 3 bases, J lost 2 bases, and 8 bases stayed unmatched. CDR3 size: 16 residues. This chain's CDR3 is CASSHGGRGVTDTQYF. DNA of the CDR3: TGTGCCAGCAGCCACGGGGGACGGGGGGTCACAGATACGCAGTATTTT.

In this sample, this clone turned up once. This chain uses TRBV12-5 with TRBJ1-6; 7 bases align to TRBD1. The CDR3 has 14 amino acids. The V gene end was trimmed by 8 bases and the J gene end by 6 bases; junction bases not matched to a gene: 7. The germline gives CDR1 LGHNT, CDR2 FRNRAP. CDR3: CASSMGQPNSPLHF. The CDR3 nucleotides are TGTGCTAGTAGCATGGGACAGCCTAATTCACCCCTCCACTTT.

V and J are TRBV23-1 and TRBJ2-7; D remains ambiguous. TRBV23-1 is known as an ORF, though its function is uncertain. The CDR3 has 13 amino acids. The V end was cut by 0 bases, the J end by 5 bases, with 8 bases between. CDR3 sequence (DNA): TGCGCCAGCAGTCAATCGATATCGGACGAGCAGTACTTC. It specifies CASSQSISDEQYF.

The chain carries TRBV9 and TRBJ1-5, with 7 bases identical to TRBD1. V shed 4 bases and J 4 bases; nucleotides not matched to a gene: 5. The V gene's germline CDR1 is SGDLS and CDR2 YYNGEE. The CDR3 contains 14 residues. For the CDR3, the DNA is TGTGCCAGCAGCCAATCAGGGGGAAATCAGCCCCAGCATTTT. Translated: CASSQSGGNQPQHF.